This record covers a single T cell receptor (beta chain). These data originate in a study of blood T cell repertoires in COVID-19. Study-wide background: COVID-19 samples collected from the United States, Italy and Spain covered acute and convalescent phases. PBMCs, B-cell-depleted T cells, or T cells provided the cDNA or gDNA that made up the material.

In the study's own analysis: Quantification of nucleated cells was approximated via reference gene primer amplification. Measured with immunoSEQ multiplex PCR; TCRdb has only the in-frame clones, and not every one. V and J calls and clone size come straight from that table; D and trimming were deduced from the DNA. The sample consists of about 70,000 clones, around four fifths of them appearing once. Germline CDR1 reads SGHAT; CDR2 reads FQNNGV. This CDR3 has 14 residues. V gave up 7 bases and J gave up 7 bases; unmatched junction bases: 7. The origin of this receptor is a woman aged 55-70 years with acute or convalescent COVID-19. This chain links TRBV11-2 with TRBJ2-1, with 10 bases lining up with TRBD2. Specimen: peripheral blood. For the CDR3, the DNA is TGTGCCAGCACCCGGAGAGCGGGAGGGAATGAGCAGTTCTTC. Translated: CASTRRAGGNEQFF.